These T cell receptor beta chains were read from a single sample in a study of blood T cells in healthy people across ages. TCRdb ran MiXCR on the 5' RACE reads and lists one entry per CDR3 protein. This sample yields about 780,000 distinct CDR3 sequences, of which about 46% are seen a single time; around 18% belongs to the top ten. Sample: blood. These receptors were taken from a man older than 75 in good health. CDR3s include the opening cysteine and the closing phenylalanine or tryptophan. A D gene is named only where the DNA matches it firmly. Rows may omit the clone size; those that give it use once, few, many or a size class.

TRBV11-3	TRBD2	TRBJ2-2	-	CASSPLAGGSGGELFF	TGTGCCAGCAGCCCCCTAGCGGGAGGTTCAGGCGGGGAGCTGTTTTTT
TRBV6-2/TRBV6-3	-	TRBJ1-2	-	CASSYGPVYGYTF	TGTGCCAGCAGTTACGGACCCGTTTATGGCTACACCTTC
TRBV7-3	-	TRBJ2-1	-	CASSLRGRYNEQFF	TGTGCCAGCAGCTTAAGGGGCAGATACAATGAGCAGTTCTTC
TRBV10-3	-	TRBJ2-5	few	CAISEPEVNNEQYF	TGTGCCATCAGTGAACCCGAGGTCAACAATGAGCAGTACTTC
TRBV7-2	TRBD1	TRBJ1-4	-	CASRPDRGSLFF	TGTGCCAGCAGACCGGACAGGGGTTCACTGTTTTTT
TRBV20-1	-	TRBJ2-1	-	CSALTGTDSYNEQFF	TGCAGTGCTCTCACCGGGACTGACTCCTACAATGAGCAGTTCTTC
TRBV7-6	TRBD1	TRBJ2-2	many	CASSSGTGDFGELFF	TGTGCCAGCAGCTCCGGGACAGGGGATTTCGGGGAGCTGTTTTTT
TRBV19	-	TRBJ2-5	few	CASSRGTPEQETQYF	TGTGCCAGTAGCAGAGGGACGCCCGAACAAGAGACCCAGTACTTC
TRBV12-3/TRBV12-4	TRBD1	TRBJ2-1	-	CASSIGTGVYEQFF	TGTGCCAGCAGTATCGGGACAGGAGTATATGAGCAGTTCTTC
TRBV28	TRBD1	TRBJ2-7	-	CASRNRGDSYEQYF	TGTGCCAGCAGGAACAGGGGCGATTCCTACGAGCAGTACTTC
TRBV9	-	TRBJ2-5	-	CASSVVGDKTEQYF	TGTGCCAGCAGCGTAGTAGGGGATAAGACGGAGCAGTACTTC
TRBV20-1	TRBD1	TRBJ1-5	few	CSAGEQGLDQPQHF	TGCAGTGCTGGAGAACAGGGGTTGGATCAGCCCCAGCATTTT
TRBV11-1	TRBD2	TRBJ2-2	-	CASSLSGTNTGELFF	TGTGCCAGCAGCTTAAGCGGGACCAACACCGGGGAGCTGTTTTTT
TRBV4-3	TRBD1	TRBJ2-5	few	CASSQEFPGQGAETQYF	TGCGCCAGCAGCCAAGAGTTTCCGGGACAGGGGGCCGAGACCCAGTACTTC
TRBV12-3/TRBV12-4	TRBD1	TRBJ2-1	-	CASTGPGQQDNEQFF	TGTGCCAGCACCGGACCGGGACAGCAGGACAATGAGCAGTTCTTC
TRBV5-1	-	TRBJ2-1	few	CASSRYRESGNEQFF	TGCGCCAGCAGCCGATACAGGGAATCGGGCAATGAGCAGTTCTTC
TRBV28	-	TRBJ2-1	many	CASHTGTPNNEQFF	TGTGCCAGCCACACCGGGACCCCTAACAATGAGCAGTTCTTC
TRBV3-1	TRBD1	TRBJ1-5	few	CASSHRPETGLHF	TGTGCCAGCAGCCACAGACCGGAGACAGGGTTGCATTTT
TRBV20-1	TRBD2	TRBJ2-3	-	CSARDSGGAADTQYF	TGCAGTGCTAGAGATAGCGGGGGGGCGGCAGATACGCAGTATTTT
TRBV29-1	-	TRBJ2-3	-	CSVEDRVRFPSTDTQYF	TGCAGCGTTGAAGATCGAGTGCGGTTCCCTAGCACAGATACGCAGTATTTT
TRBV6-2/TRBV6-3	-	TRBJ2-1	-	CASARGGSSRAGPYNEQFF	TGTGCCAGCGCTAGGGGCGGGTCCTCCCGGGCGGGGCCTTACAATGAGCAGTTCTTC
TRBV2	-	TRBJ1-1	few	CASSAGVNTEAFF	TGTGCCAGCAGTGCTGGGGTAAACACTGAAGCTTTCTTT
TRBV6-2/TRBV6-3	TRBD2	TRBJ2-1	-	CASSWPLAGGPNEQFF	TGTGCCAGCAGTTGGCCGCTAGCGGGAGGGCCTAATGAGCAGTTCTTC
TRBV20-1	TRBD2	TRBJ2-3	few	CSAILAPTDTQYF	TGCAGTGCCATACTAGCGCCCACAGATACGCAGTATTTT
TRBV5-1	-	TRBJ1-2	-	CATSPEGSNYGYTF	TGCGCCACCTCCCCAGAAGGAAGCAACTATGGCTACACCTTC
TRBV4-3	-	TRBJ2-5	few	CASSQEKFQETQYF	TGCGCCAGCAGCCAAGAGAAGTTCCAAGAGACCCAGTACTTC
TRBV12-3/TRBV12-4	-	TRBJ2-7	many	CASSPSADSTYEQYF	TGTGCCAGCAGCCCCTCTGCCGACAGTACCTACGAGCAGTACTTC
TRBV5-4	-	TRBJ1-1	-	CASSLAVGQSDTEAFF	TGTGCCAGCAGCTTGGCCGTGGGGCAGAGCGACACTGAAGCTTTCTTT
TRBV5-1	-	TRBJ2-7	few	CASSLAAGVEQYF	TGCGCCAGCAGCTTGGCCGCAGGGGTCGAGCAGTACTTC
TRBV10-3	TRBD2	TRBJ2-5	few	CAISPLAGLNEQYF	TGTGCCATCAGTCCACTAGCGGGATTGAATGAGCAGTACTTC
TRBV20-1	-	TRBJ2-3	-	CSGRDLFTDTQYF	TGCAGTGGAAGGGACTTATTCACAGATACGCAGTATTTT
TRBV11-1	TRBD2	TRBJ2-1	few	CASSLGGLVHNEQFF	TGTGCCAGCAGCTTGGGGGGACTAGTTCACAATGAGCAGTTCTTC
TRBV18	-	TRBJ2-7	few	CASSPPESPEEQYF	TGTGCCAGCTCACCACCGGAAAGTCCGGAAGAGCAGTACTTC
TRBV5-5	TRBD1	TRBJ1-2	-	CASSLERQGAYGYTF	TGTGCCAGCAGCTTGGAGAGGCAGGGGGCCTATGGCTACACCTTC
TRBV7-8	TRBD2	TRBJ2-5	once	CASSSQEGELAGVGNEQYF	TGTGCCAGCAGCTCCCAAGAGGGGGAATTAGCGGGAGTCGGGAATGAGCAGTACTTC
TRBV6-2/TRBV6-3	-	TRBJ2-3	few	CASSGTATTDTQYF	TGTGCCAGTTCGGGGACGGCGACCACAGATACGCAGTATTTT
TRBV10-1	-	TRBJ2-3	-	CASSVALGTQYF	TGCGCCAGCAGTGTGGCTCTCGGTACGCAGTATTTT
TRBV4-3	-	TRBJ1-2	many	CASSQDISGRLVYGYTF	TGCGCCAGCAGCCAAGATATATCAGGGCGCCTAGTCTATGGCTACACCTTC
TRBV5-1	-	TRBJ2-6	many	CASSHTGSGANVLTF	TGCGCCAGCAGTCACACAGGATCTGGGGCCAACGTCCTGACTTTC
TRBV28	TRBD2	TRBJ2-1	-	CASIGLAGEKETQFF	TGTGCCAGCATTGGACTAGCGGGAGAGAAAGAGACCCAGTTCTTC
TRBV2	-	TRBJ1-5	-	CASSDGASQPQHF	TGTGCCAGCAGTGACGGGGCAAGTCAGCCCCAGCATTTT
TRBV6-5	-	TRBJ2-5	-	CASSYRNQETQYF	TGTGCCAGCAGTTACCGGAACCAAGAGACCCAGTACTTC
TRBV12-3/TRBV12-4	TRBD2	TRBJ2-5	-	CASSLWTSGRRKTQYF	TGTGCCAGCAGTTTATGGACTAGCGGGAGGAGGAAGACCCAGTACTTC
TRBV7-2	-	TRBJ1-2	-	CASSPQSGRGGYTF	TGTGCCAGCAGCCCACAGTCGGGACGCGGTGGCTACACCTTC
TRBV28	TRBD1	TRBJ2-6	-	CASRPGGRATVLTF	TGTGCCAGCAGACCAGGGGGCAGGGCCACCGTCCTGACTTTC
TRBV28	-	TRBJ2-7	few	CASSLLAYSPYEQYF	TGTGCCAGCAGTTTGCTAGCCTATTCACCCTACGAGCAGTACTTC
TRBV11-2	TRBD2	TRBJ2-1	-	CASSAGAGSGEQFF	TGTGCCAGCAGCGCAGGAGCGGGAAGTGGTGAGCAGTTCTTC
TRBV10-3	-	TRBJ2-7	-	CAISESDGGPYEQYF	TGTGCCATCAGTGAGTCGGATGGGGGGCCCTACGAGCAGTACTTC
TRBV27	TRBD1	TRBJ1-6	-	CASSSFTGTGSSPLHF	TGTGCCAGCAGTTCCTTTACCGGGACAGGGAGTTCACCCCTCCACTTT
TRBV12-3/TRBV12-4	-	TRBJ2-1	-	CASTFWQTITFSYNEQFF	TGTGCCAGCACCTTTTGGCAGACCATTACCTTCTCCTACAATGAGCAGTTCTTC
TRBV4-1	-	TRBJ2-5	-	CASTDPGHPETQYF	TGCGCCAGCACCGATCCAGGGCACCCAGAGACCCAGTACTTC
TRBV7-2	TRBD2	TRBJ2-1	many	CASSLPGLAGINEQFF	TGTGCCAGCAGCTTACCGGGACTAGCGGGTATCAATGAGCAGTTCTTC
TRBV5-1	-	TRBJ2-7	few	CASSQTDGSYEQYF	TGCGCCAGCAGCCAAACGGACGGATCCTACGAGCAGTACTTC
TRBV4-3	TRBD2	TRBJ2-1	many	CASSQDALAGRNEQFF	TGCGCCAGCAGCCAAGATGCACTAGCGGGAAGGAATGAGCAGTTCTTC
TRBV7-9	TRBD1	TRBJ1-1	few	CASSSTGQDTEAFF	TGTGCCAGCAGCTCGACGGGACAGGACACTGAAGCTTTCTTT
TRBV20-1	TRBD2	TRBJ2-7	few	CSATGTSYRFSYEQYF	TGCAGTGCTACCGGGACTAGCTATCGTTTCTCCTACGAGCAGTACTTC
TRBV7-9	TRBD2	TRBJ2-3	-	CASGRGAGLTDTQYF	TGTGCCAGCGGCCGGGGAGCGGGACTCACAGATACGCAGTATTTT
TRBV29-1	TRBD2	TRBJ2-7	many	CSVEDDTSGRRYEQYF	TGCAGCGTTGAAGATGATACTAGCGGGAGAAGGTACGAGCAGTACTTC
TRBV28	TRBD1	TRBJ2-1	-	CASRPDRGTINEQFF	TGTGCCAGCAGGCCCGACAGGGGTACAATCAATGAGCAGTTCTTC
TRBV5-6	TRBD1	TRBJ2-2	-	CASSFRTGGAGGELFF	TGTGCCAGCAGCTTTCGAACAGGGGGCGCCGGCGGGGAGCTGTTTTTT